One sample yielded the 20 T cell receptor beta chains listed below, sequenced in a study of T cell responses to AZD1222 COVID-19 vaccine (dated by TCRdb to the early 2020s). Library preparation employed the immunoSEQ multiplex PCR assay. Held by TCRdb, this immuneACCESS table contains in-frame sequences only and omits some clones. Under half of the omission traces to an unresolved V gene where checked; the cause of the rest is unknown. Across this sample there are some 130,000 clones, with 65% to 90% seen only once. Around 8.3% of the sample comes from the top ten. The time point label, read with the paper, signifies: about 28 days (+/-7) after the second vaccine dose. The treatment or condition label here, explained by the study, means: meningococcal conjugate vaccine given as trial control. This specimen was peripheral blood, taken 28 days after the second dose of the MenACWY control vaccine. The receptor set was obtained from an adult who received the MenACWY meningococcal vaccine as a control.

The chain uses TRBV19 and TRBJ2-3; TRBD1 is a possible D gene (6 bases). There are 15 residues in the CDR3. V was pared by 2 bases and J by 1 base, with 10 bases between. Germline assignment: CDR1 LNHDA and CDR2 SQIVND (reference sequence). CDR3 nucleotides: TGTGCCAGTAGTATAATGGGGGCAGGCACAGATACGCAGTATTTT. Amino acid sequence: CASSIMGAGTDTQYF.

The chain employs TRBV6-9 and TRBJ1-6; 10 bases agree with TRBD1. This CDR3 is built from 16 residues. CDR1 is MNHGY and CDR2 is SVAAGI in the germline V gene. V shed 2 bases and J 10 bases; nucleotides not matched to a gene: 8. CDR3 in DNA: TGTGCCAGCAGTTATCCCTCCGACAGGGGGCGATCACCCCTCCACTTT. The encoded protein is CASSYPSDRGRSPLHF.

To note about this clone: This may be a read error: a much more frequent sequence differs by one nucleotide. Within the sample, other DNA sequences also encode this same CDR3. The J gene is TRBJ2-1, the V gene TRBV19; a possible D gene is TRBD1 (6 bases). V lost 7 bases, J lost 9 bases, and 16 bases lay in between. The CDR3 has 13 amino acids. Germline CDR1 LNHDA, CDR2 SQIVND (reference sequence). CDR3 protein: CASTQTGWGEQFF. The CDR3, as DNA: TGTGCCAGTACCCAAACAGGGTGGGGTGAGCAGTTCTTC.

This chain connects TRBV2 to TRBJ2-5; D perhaps matches TRBD1 (6 bases). Germline lookup yields CDR1 SNHLY and CDR2 FYNNEI. The CDR3 covers 12 residues. V shed 5 bases and J shed 5 bases, with 9 bases lying between them. The CDR3 is CASSRGGETQYF. In nucleotides, the CDR3 is TGTGCCAGCAGTCGAGGGGGTGAGACCCAGTACTTC. Full variable domain (missing parts from reference TRBV2 and TRBJ2-5): EPEVTQTPSHQVTQMGQEVILRCVPISNHLYFYWYRQILGQKVEFLVSFYNNEISEKSEIFDDQFSVERPDGSNFTLKIRSTKLEDSAMYFCASSRGGETQYFGPGTRLLVL.

This clone appeared a few times. This chain connects TRBV5-5 to TRBJ1-4; no firm D call. V lost 3 bases, J lost 5 bases, and 5 bases lay in between. The CDR3 has 12 residues. Per germline, CDR1 SGHKS and CDR2 YYEKEE (reference sequence). This chain's CDR3 is CASSSKNEKLFF. CDR3 bases: TGTGCCAGCAGCTCGAAAAATGAAAAACTGTTTTTT.

The rearrangement links TRBV5-1 to TRBJ2-7; D call uncertain. The V end was cut by 0 bases, the J end by 3 bases, with 4 bases between. The CDR3 length is 12 residues. Germline CDR1 and CDR2: SGHRS and YFSETQ. CDR3 in amino acids: CASSLGDYEQYF. CDR3 nucleotides: TGCGCCAGCAGCTTGGGGGACTACGAGCAGTACTTC.

This chain links TRBV7-9 with TRBJ1-4, with 7 bases aligning to TRBD1. CDR3 length equals 15 residues. Trimming cost V 3 bases and J 0 bases; bases outside gene matches: 1. Germline values: CDR1 SEHNR, CDR2 FQNEAQ (reference sequence). In DNA, the CDR3 is TGTGCCAGCAGCTTTACAGGGGCAACTAATGAAAAACTGTTTTTT. Translated: CASSFTGATNEKLFF.

This clone showed up just once. CDR3 sequence: CASSFRNYGYTF. Here the CDR3 DNA reads TGTGCCAGCAGTTTCAGAAACTATGGCTACACCTTC. The V and J genes are TRBV12-3 or TRBV12-4 and TRBJ1-2; D is unresolved. The CDR3 length is 12 residues. V gave up 3 bases and J gave up 2 bases, with 4 bases separating them.

This clone was detected only once. The chain uses TRBV2 and TRBJ2-3; D may be TRBD1 or TRBD2 (6 bases each). Trimming removed 10 bases at V and 1 base at J, with 15 bases between. The germline V gene has CDR1 SNHLY and CDR2 FYNNEI. This CDR3 comprises 14 residues. The CDR3 coding sequence is TGTGCCACAACTCCCGGGGGCGGCACAGATACGCAGTATTTT. Its translation: CATTPGGGTDTQYF.

This chain joins TRBV6-4 and TRBJ2-2; TRBD1 matches at 7 bases. Germline loops: CDR1 MRHNA, CDR2 SNTAGT. This CDR3 contains 14 residues. V trimming: 3 bases; J trimming: 6 bases; junction bases outside the gene matches: 4. CDR3 bases: TGTGCCAGCAGTGAAGGGGGCTTCGCCGGGGAGCTGTTTTTT. Its protein is CASSEGGFAGELFF.

This clone was seen more than once but under ten times. The CDR3 loop reads CSVEVWAGKGYTF. The CDR3 region has the DNA TGCAGCGTTGAAGTATGGGCAGGGAAGGGCTACACCTTC. The chain recombines TRBV29-1 with TRBJ1-2; weak D call: TRBD1 (5 bases). CDR1 and CDR2 (germline): SQVTM, ANQGSEA. Trimming stripped 1 base from V and 8 bases from J, with 14 bases between. The CDR3 extends over 13 amino acids.

V gene TRBV18 combines with J gene TRBJ1-1, with TRBD1 identical over 8 bases. Germline-derived CDR1 and CDR2 are KGHSH and LQKENI. Trimming took 2 bases from V and 1 from J; bases not matched to a gene: 0. This CDR3 region has 14 residues. CDR3 sequence (DNA): TGTGCCAGCTCACCAACAGGGGGGAACACTGAAGCTTTCTTT. It translates to CASSPTGGNTEAFF.

The rearrangement uses TRBV16 and TRBJ2-7; TRBD1 aligns across 9 bases. CDR3 length: 16 amino acids. V lost 3 bases to trimming and J lost 2 bases; unmatched junction nucleotides: 8. From germline, CDR1 is KGHSY and CDR2 FQNENV. CDR3 sequence: CASSHLTRDRAYEQYF. CDR3 nucleotides: TGTGCCAGCAGCCATCTAACCCGGGACAGGGCCTACGAGCAGTACTTC.

The chain links TRBV6-6 to TRBJ1-2, with 7 positions matching TRBD1. V shed 5 bases, J shed 1 base, and the junction held 10 bases outside the gene matches. CDR3 length: 16 residues. CDR1 MNHNY and CDR2 SVGAGI come from the germline V gene (reference sequence). The CDR3 DNA is TGTGCCAGCAGTCCGGACAGGACGGGGTTTAACTATGGCTACACCTTC. It specifies CASSPDRTGFNYGYTF.

This clone was counted between two and nine times. The chain has TRBV10-3 and TRBJ1-1, with TRBD1 as a possible D gene (5 bases). Germline V CDR1 and CDR2: ENHRY, SYGVKD. This CDR3 has 16 residues. V was pared by 0 bases and J by 0 bases, with 11 bases between. As DNA, the CDR3 is TGTGCCATCAGTGAGTCCCTCGCAGGGATGAACACTGAAGCTTTCTTT. Translation: CAISESLAGMNTEAFF.

This chain connects TRBV30 to TRBJ1-3; no reliable D call. The germline V gene has CDR1 GTSNPN and CDR2 SVGIG (reference sequence). Trimming removed 4 bases from V and 8 bases from J, with 9 bases in between. This CDR3 has 11 amino acids. CDR3 in DNA: TGTGCCTGGACCCAACCCCACACCATATATTTT. This codes for CAWTQPHTIYF. Variable domain in full (rest from reference TRBV30 and TRBJ1-3): SQTIHQWPATLVQPVGSPLSLECTVEGTSNPNLYWYRQAAGRGLQLLFYSVGIGQISSEVPQNLSASRPQDRQFILSSKKLLLSDSGFYLCAWTQPHTIYFGEGSWLTVV.

The V call is TRBV6-5, the J call TRBJ1-1, with D perhaps matching TRBD1 (5 bases). Trimming shortened V by 6 bases and J by 1 base, and 12 bases separated the two germline ends. This CDR3 contains 14 residues. Looked up from germline, CDR1 is MNHEY and CDR2 is SVGAGI. The CDR3 is CASSQGAANTEAFF. CDR3 nucleotide sequence: TGTGCCAGCAGCCAAGGGGCAGCGAACACTGAAGCTTTCTTT.

Only one count was recorded for this clone. The V and J genes are TRBV19 and TRBJ1-3, with D tentatively TRBD1 (5 bases). The V end was cut by 8 bases, the J end by 0 bases, with 8 bases between. CDR1 LNHDA and CDR2 SQIVND come from the germline V gene (reference sequence). The CDR3 is made up of 13 amino acids. The CDR3: CASCRGSGNTIYF. The CDR3 coding sequence is TGTGCCAGTTGTAGGGGCTCTGGAAACACCATATATTTT. Full variable domain (rest looked up from reference TRBV19 and TRBJ1-3): DGGITQSPKYLFRKEGQNVTLSCEQNLNHDAMYWYRQDPGQGLRLIYYSQIVNDFQKGDIAEGYSVSREKKESFPLTVTSAQKNPTAFYLCASCRGSGNTIYFGEGSWLTVV.

Here the CDR3 reads CASSFGQGSGNTIYF. In DNA form, the CDR3 reads TGTGCCAGCAGCTTCGGACAGGGCTCTGGAAACACCATATATTTT. This chain joins TRBV5-5 and TRBJ1-3; 8 positions agree with TRBD1. V was clipped by 2 bases and J by 0 bases; unmatched bases: 1. Germline V CDR1 and CDR2: SGHKS, YYEKEE (reference sequence). This CDR3 has 15 amino acids.

The rearrangement joins TRBV7-2 to TRBJ2-1; 10 bases align to TRBD2. The length of the CDR3 is 16 residues. Losses at the gene ends were 2 bases for V and 9 bases for J; bases not matched to a gene: 10. Germline lookup yields CDR1 SGHTA and CDR2 FQGNSA. CDR3 sequence reads: CASSLTLAGGVGEQFF. The CDR3 bases are TGTGCCAGCAGCTTAACCTTAGCGGGGGGAGTTGGTGAGCAGTTCTTC.